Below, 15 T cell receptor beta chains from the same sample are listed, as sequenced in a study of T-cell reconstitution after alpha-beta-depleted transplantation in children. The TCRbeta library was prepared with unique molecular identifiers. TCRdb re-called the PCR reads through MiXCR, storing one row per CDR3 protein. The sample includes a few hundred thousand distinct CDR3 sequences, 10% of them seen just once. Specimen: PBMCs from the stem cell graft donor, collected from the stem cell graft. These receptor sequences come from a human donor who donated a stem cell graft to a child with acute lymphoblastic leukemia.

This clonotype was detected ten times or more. The DNA for the CDR3 is TGTGCCAGCAGAATAGGAAGGGGGCGGCTTAGAGGAGAGACCCAGTACTTC. Its translation is CASRIGRGRLRGETQYF. The gene calls are TRBV7-8 and TRBJ2-5; the match to TRBD1 covers 7 bases. From germline, CDR1 is SGHVS and CDR2 FQNEAQ. V trimming: 6 bases; J trimming: 4 bases; junction bases outside the gene matches: 17. This CDR3 region has 17 residues.

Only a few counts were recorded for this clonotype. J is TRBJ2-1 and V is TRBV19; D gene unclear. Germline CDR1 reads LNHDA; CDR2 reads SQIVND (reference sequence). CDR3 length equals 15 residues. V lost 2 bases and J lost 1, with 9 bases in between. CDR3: CASSIPEPSYNEQFF. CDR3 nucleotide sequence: TGTGCCAGTAGTATACCAGAGCCATCCTACAATGAGCAGTTCTTC. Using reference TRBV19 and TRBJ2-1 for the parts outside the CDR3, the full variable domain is DGGITQSPKYLFRKEGQNVTLSCEQNLNHDAMYWYRQDPGQGLRLIYYSQIVNDFQKGDIAEGYSVSREKKESFPLTVTSAQKNPTAFYLCASSIPEPSYNEQFFGPGTRLTVL.

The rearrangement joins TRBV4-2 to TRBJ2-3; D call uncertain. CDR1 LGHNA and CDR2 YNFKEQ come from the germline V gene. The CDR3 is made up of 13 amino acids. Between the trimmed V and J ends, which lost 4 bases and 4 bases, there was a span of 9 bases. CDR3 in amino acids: CASSPRFADTQYF. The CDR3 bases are TGTGCCAGCAGCCCCCGGTTCGCAGATACGCAGTATTTT.

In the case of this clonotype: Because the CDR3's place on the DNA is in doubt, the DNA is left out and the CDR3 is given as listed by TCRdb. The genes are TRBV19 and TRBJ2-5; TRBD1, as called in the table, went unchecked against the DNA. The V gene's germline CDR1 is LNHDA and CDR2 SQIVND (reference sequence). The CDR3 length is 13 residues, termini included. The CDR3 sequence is CASRFRGRETQYF.

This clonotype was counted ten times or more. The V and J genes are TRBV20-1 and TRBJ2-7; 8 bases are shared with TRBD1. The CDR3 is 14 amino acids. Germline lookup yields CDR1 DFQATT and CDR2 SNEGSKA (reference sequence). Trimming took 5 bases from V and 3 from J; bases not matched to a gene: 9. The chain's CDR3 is CSAPSPDRDYEQYF. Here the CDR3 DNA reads TGCAGTGCTCCGTCCCCGGACAGGGACTACGAGCAGTACTTC.

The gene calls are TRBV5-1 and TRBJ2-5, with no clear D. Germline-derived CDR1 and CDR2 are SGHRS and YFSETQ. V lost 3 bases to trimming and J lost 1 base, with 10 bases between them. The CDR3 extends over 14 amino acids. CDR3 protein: CASSSSEVQETQYF. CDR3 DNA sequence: TGCGCCAGCAGCTCGTCAGAAGTCCAAGAGACCCAGTACTTC.

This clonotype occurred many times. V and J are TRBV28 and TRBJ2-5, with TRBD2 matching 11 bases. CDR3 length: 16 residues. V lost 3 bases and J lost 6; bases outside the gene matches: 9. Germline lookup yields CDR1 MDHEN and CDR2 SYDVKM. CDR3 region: CASSFHSGRGRKTQYF. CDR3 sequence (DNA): TGTGCCAGCAGTTTCCATAGCGGGAGGGGGAGAAAGACCCAGTACTTC.

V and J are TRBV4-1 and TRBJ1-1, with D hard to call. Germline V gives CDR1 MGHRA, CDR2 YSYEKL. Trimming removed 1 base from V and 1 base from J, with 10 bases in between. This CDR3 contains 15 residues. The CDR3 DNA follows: TGCGCCAGCAGCCAAGTCAACCGGGAGAACACTGAAGCTTTCTTT. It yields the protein CASSQVNRENTEAFF.

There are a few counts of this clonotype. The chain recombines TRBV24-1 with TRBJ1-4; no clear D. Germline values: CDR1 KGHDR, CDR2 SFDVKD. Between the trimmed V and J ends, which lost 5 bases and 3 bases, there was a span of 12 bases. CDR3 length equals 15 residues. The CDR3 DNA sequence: TGTGCCACCAGTGCGGCCGGGAAGGCTAATGAAAAACTGTTTTTT. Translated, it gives CATSAAGKANEKLFF.

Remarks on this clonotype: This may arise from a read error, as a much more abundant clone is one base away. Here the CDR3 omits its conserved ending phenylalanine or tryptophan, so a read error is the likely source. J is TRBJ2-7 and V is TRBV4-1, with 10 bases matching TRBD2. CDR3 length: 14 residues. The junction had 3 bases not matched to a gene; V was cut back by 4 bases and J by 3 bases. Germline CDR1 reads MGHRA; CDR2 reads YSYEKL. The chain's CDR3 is CASSPRTSGYEQYL. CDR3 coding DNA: TGCGCCAGCAGCCCTCGGACTAGCGGCTACGAGCAGTACTTG.

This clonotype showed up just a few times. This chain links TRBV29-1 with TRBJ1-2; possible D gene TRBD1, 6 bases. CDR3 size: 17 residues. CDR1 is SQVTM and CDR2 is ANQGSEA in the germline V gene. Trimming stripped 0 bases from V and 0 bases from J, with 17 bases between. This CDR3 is CSVEDRAGGASNYGYTF. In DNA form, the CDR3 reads TGCAGCGTTGAAGATCGAGCGGGGGGCGCCTCTAACTATGGCTACACCTTC.

CDR3 in DNA: TGCAGTGCTAGCTCTAGCGGGACGGGAGATACGCAGTATTTT. Its protein product is CSASSSGTGDTQYF. The chain couples TRBV20-1 to TRBJ2-3; 9 bases agree with TRBD2. V was clipped by 3 bases and J by 5 bases; unmatched bases: 6. The CDR3 totals 14 residues. In germline, CDR1 is DFQATT, CDR2 SNEGSKA (reference sequence).

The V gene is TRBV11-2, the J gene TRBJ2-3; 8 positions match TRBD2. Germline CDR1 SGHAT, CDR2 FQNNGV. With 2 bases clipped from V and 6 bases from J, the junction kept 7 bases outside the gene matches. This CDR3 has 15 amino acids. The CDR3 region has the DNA TGTGCCAGCAGCTTAAGCGGGAGTAGAGTGGATACGCAGTATTTT. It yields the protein CASSLSGSRVDTQYF.

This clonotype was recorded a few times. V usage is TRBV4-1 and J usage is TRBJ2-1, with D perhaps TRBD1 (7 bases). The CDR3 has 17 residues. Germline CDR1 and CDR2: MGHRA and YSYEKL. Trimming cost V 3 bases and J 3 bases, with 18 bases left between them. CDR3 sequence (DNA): TGCGCCAGCAGCCACGGAGGGGGCGGTGGTAGCTACAATGAGCAGTTCTTC. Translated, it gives CASSHGGGGGSYNEQFF.

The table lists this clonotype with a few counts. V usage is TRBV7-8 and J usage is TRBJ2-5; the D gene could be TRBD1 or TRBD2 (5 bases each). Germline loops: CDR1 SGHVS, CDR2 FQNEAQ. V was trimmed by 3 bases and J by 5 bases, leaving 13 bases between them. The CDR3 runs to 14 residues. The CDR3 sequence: CASSFGDLWETQYF. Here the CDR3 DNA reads TGTGCCAGCAGCTTCGGGGACCTGTGGGAGACCCAGTACTTC.